This T cell receptor (beta chain) comes out of a study of neurological immune-mediated disorders. This clonotype was counted ten times or more. Indicated time point: longitudinal time-point 2. Template-switch 5'RACE cDNA synthesis added a 10-nucleotide unique molecular identifier. Sequencing runs each generated in excess of 180 million TCR-beta sequences derived from 15-18 subjects. TCRdb reanalysed the 5' RACE reads using MiXCR and keeps one entry per CDR3 protein. The data show about 90,000 distinct CDR3 sequences, about 12% seen once. Trimming took 6 bases from V and 8 from J, leaving 8 bases between them. Germline lookup yields CDR1 KGHDR and CDR2 SFDVKD. The CDR3 is 11 amino acids.

This clonotype was sampled from a female donor with HTLV-1-associated myelopathy (HAM/TSP). Sequences were obtained from PBMCs. This rearrangement joins TRBV24-1 to TRBJ2-3, with D unresolved. The CDR3 DNA follows: TGTGCCACCAGTAAACCTGTTACGCAGTATTTT. Encoded protein: CATSKPVTQYF.